Described below is a single T cell receptor beta chain sequence and its context. Its antigen is not known. The data were obtained in a study of Graves' ophthalmopathy and Graves' hyperthyroidism. Study overall: Being free of ophthalmopathy for 18 months of follow-up defined stable hyperthyroidism. Study-level results: Ophthalmopathy versus stable hyperthyroidism: 13-signature model gave 85% to 90% sensitivity, 65% to 82% specificity.

Investigators amplified TCR beta CDR3 regions from RNA transcripts. In the first round, RT-PCR was carried out with HTBI primers, and a multiplex PCR formed the second round. MiXCR was run by TCRdb on the multiplex PCR reads, yielding one entry per CDR3 protein. The sample yields 900,000 to 1,200,000 distinct CDR3 sequences, about two fifths seen once. The hyperthyroidism patients had a new diagnosis of under 2 months' duration and were aged 18 to 65. Diagnosis used clinical symptoms, serum thyroxine, TRAb, thyroid ultrasound and orbital computed tomography. V lost 7 bases and J lost 6, with 12 bases in between. The CDR3 spans 13 residues. Per the germline V gene, CDR1 is MNHNS and CDR2 is SASEGT.

The sequencing sample was made of peripheral blood or thyroid tissue (not recorded which). The chain carries TRBV6-1 and TRBJ2-2; D is unresolved. The receptor was derived from an adult man with Graves' hyperthyroidism. The CDR3 region has the DNA TGTGCCAGCATGCGGTCCGGCGCCGGGGAGCTGTTTTTT. Amino acid sequence: CASMRSGAGELFF.